Below are 24 T cell receptor beta chains sequenced from a single sample in a study of shared clonotypes between healthy human individuals (dated by TCRdb to 2020 to 2022). Libraries were made using the immunoSEQ multiplex PCR assay. Not all clones reach the TCRdb copy of this immuneACCESS table, which keeps in-frame sequences only. Checked studies attribute under half of the gap to unresolved V genes and leave the rest unexplained. Here the sample has roughly 2.6 million clones; roughly nine tenths occur a single time. About 0.13% of the sample rests with the top ten. Sequencing was carried out using naive CD4+ T cells sorted from blood. What this sample's cell subset or site label stands for: CD45RA+ positively selected. The receptors were gathered from a man between 18 and 29 years old in good health.

CDR3: CATTSGTTGELFF. The DNA for the CDR3 is TGTGCCACCACTAGCGGGACCACCGGGGAGCTGTTTTTT. The chain is built from TRBV6-5 and TRBJ2-2; 10 positions match TRBD2. The V segment lost 10 bases and the J segment 4 bases; nucleotides outside the gene matches: 3. Per germline, CDR1 MNHEY and CDR2 SVGAGI. CDR3 size: 13 residues.

The CDR3 DNA sequence: TGCGCCAGCAGCTTGGATGCCGGGGCTCCCCTCCACTTT. This translates into CASSLDAGAPLHF. This chain uses TRBV5-1 with TRBJ1-6, with D perhaps matching TRBD1 (5 bases). CDR1 is SGHRS and CDR2 is YFSETQ in the germline V gene. The CDR3 has 13 amino acids. Trimming pared 0 bases from V and 13 bases from J, leaving 11 bases between.

This clone occurred a few times. This sequence joins TRBV4-1 and TRBJ1-5; D gene unclear. Per germline, CDR1 MGHRA and CDR2 YSYEKL. The CDR3 is 15 amino acids. V was pared by 4 bases and J by 6 bases, with 16 bases between. CDR3: CASSRLGVGSQPQHF. The CDR3 bases are TGCGCCAGCAGCCGATTGGGCGTTGGGAGTCAGCCCCAGCATTTT.

This clone was observed a single time. V is TRBV10-3 and J is TRBJ1-3; D call uncertain. CDR3 length equals 15 residues. V lost 0 bases, J lost 7 bases, and 13 bases lay in between. Germline CDR1 is ENHRY and CDR2 is SYGVKD. The CDR3 bases are TGTGCCATCAGTGAGTCGGCAGGAATAATCAACACCATATATTTT. Its translation: CAISESAGIINTIYF.

The chain links TRBV29-1 to TRBJ2-1, with 12 bases fitting TRBD2. Germline assignment: CDR1 SQVTM and CDR2 ANQGSEA. V lost 5 bases to trimming and J lost 7 bases; unmatched junction nucleotides: 6. The CDR3 extends over 14 amino acids. CDR3 protein: CSVKTSGRWNEQFF. For the CDR3, the DNA is TGCAGCGTTAAAACTAGCGGGAGGTGGAATGAGCAGTTCTTC.

This chain connects TRBV5-1 to TRBJ1-2; D is possibly TRBD1 (5 bases). V was clipped by 0 bases and J by 3 bases, with 12 bases between them. There are 15 residues in the CDR3. Germline CDR1 reads SGHRS; CDR2 reads YFSETQ. CDR3 sequence: CASSLDSGGDYGYTF. CDR3 DNA: TGCGCCAGCAGCTTGGACTCGGGAGGGGACTATGGCTACACCTTC.

The table lists this clone with a count of one. The gene calls are TRBV7-9 and TRBJ1-5; no clear D. Trimming pared 5 bases from V and 5 bases from J, leaving 10 bases between. The V gene's germline CDR1 is SEHNR and CDR2 FQNEAQ (reference sequence). The CDR3 is made up of 13 amino acids. CDR3 coding DNA: TGTGCCAGCAGCCCTGACTGGGATCAGCCCCAGCATTTT. Its translation is CASSPDWDQPQHF.

This chain joins TRBV4-2 and TRBJ1-4; D not certain. Looked up from germline, CDR1 is LGHNA and CDR2 is YNFKEQ. Trimming left V 1 base short and J 7 bases short, with 4 bases between. The CDR3 has 12 residues. CDR3 amino acids: CASSQGLEKLFF. CDR3 coding DNA: TGTGCCAGCAGCCAAGGGCTTGAAAAACTGTTTTTT.

The gene calls are TRBV28 and TRBJ2-7, with 10 bases fitting TRBD2. This CDR3 contains 13 residues. The V gene's germline CDR1 is MDHEN and CDR2 SYDVKM. Unmatched junction bases numbered 6, after V lost 10 bases and J lost 3 bases. The CDR3 sequence is CATSGLADYEQYF. DNA for the CDR3: TGTGCCACCAGCGGACTAGCGGACTACGAGCAGTACTTC. The full variable domain, with the rest looked up from reference TRBV28 and TRBJ2-7, is DVKVTQSSRYLVKRTGEKVFLECVQDMDHENMFWYRQDPGLGLRLIYFSYDVKMKEKGDIPEGYSVSREKKERFSLILESASTNQTSMYLCATSGLADYEQYFGPGTRLTVT.

The V call is TRBV28, the J call TRBJ2-3, with 13 bases fitting TRBD2. This CDR3 is 17 amino acids long. The germline gives CDR1 MDHEN, CDR2 SYDVKM. J was trimmed by 5 bases and V by 1 base; bases with no gene match: 6. The DNA for the CDR3 is TGTGCCAGCAGTTTATCCACTAGCGGGGGGGCCAGAGATACGCAGTATTTT. This codes for CASSLSTSGGARDTQYF.

This clone occurred once. This sample also contains other DNA sequences that code for the same CDR3. This sequence joins TRBV6-1 and TRBJ1-2, with 8 bases lining up with TRBD1. The germline gives CDR1 MNHNS, CDR2 SASEGT. With 5 bases clipped from V and 0 bases from J, the junction kept 2 bases outside the gene matches. The CDR3 runs 14 residues. CDR3 DNA sequence: TGTGCCAGCAGTTCACAGGGGGCTAACTATGGCTACACCTTC. Translating gives CASSSQGANYGYTF.

V is TRBV27 and J is TRBJ2-5, with 10 nucleotides matching TRBD1. This CDR3 has 16 amino acids. The V segment lost 2 bases and the J segment 4 bases; nucleotides outside the gene matches: 7. Germline CDR1 reads MNHEY; CDR2 reads SMNVEV (reference sequence). CDR3 nucleotides: TGTGCCAGCAGTTTACAGACAGGGGGCTTGGGAGAGACCCAGTACTTC. This translates into CASSLQTGGLGETQYF.

The chain links TRBV6-6 to TRBJ1-2; perhaps TRBD1 as D (5 bases). Germline CDR1 reads MNHNY; CDR2 reads SVGAGI (reference sequence). The V gene lost 4 bases and the J gene lost 2 bases, with 11 bases spanning the gap. The CDR3 runs 14 residues. The CDR3 DNA is TGTGCCAGCAGTTCCGCGGGGCTGAACTATGGCTACACCTTC. Amino acids: CASSSAGLNYGYTF.

The count of this clone is one. The CDR3, as DNA: TGTGCCAGCAGCGCCGGACAGGGGACGCCCAAAAACATTCAGTACTTC. Translation gives CASSAGQGTPKNIQYF. The rearrangement joins TRBV5-8 to TRBJ2-4; 9 bases align to TRBD1. Germline trimming cut 4 bases from V and 2 bases from J; bases unmatched to any gene: 7. Germline V gene sequence: CDR1 SGHTS, CDR2 YDEGEE. CDR3 length equals 16 residues. The entire variable domain, with the rest obtained from reference TRBV5-8 and TRBJ2-4, is as follows: EAGVTQSPTHLIKTRGQQATLRCSPISGHTSVYWYQQALGLGLQFLLWYDEGEERNRGNFPPRFSGRQFPNYSSELNVNALELEDSALYLCASSAGQGTPKNIQYFGAGTRLSVL.

The J gene is TRBJ2-7, the V gene TRBV28, with TRBD2 as a possible D gene (5 bases). Deletions cut 1 base from V and 2 bases from J, with 6 bases between. The CDR3 is 13 residues long. Germline CDR1 MDHEN, CDR2 SYDVKM. CDR3 nucleotides: TGTGCCAGCAGTTTATACGGGACCTACGAGCAGTACTTC. It codes for CASSLYGTYEQYF.

The chain combines TRBV5-4 with TRBJ1-4; 8 bases map to TRBD1. The germline V gene has CDR1 SGHNT and CDR2 YYREEE (reference sequence). The junction had 7 bases not matched to a gene; V was cut back by 3 bases and J by 0 bases. The CDR3 runs to 17 residues. For the CDR3, the DNA is TGTGCCAGCAGCTCAGGACAGGGAATTGCAACTAATGAAAAACTGTTTTTT. Its protein product is CASSSGQGIATNEKLFF. Using reference TRBV5-4 and TRBJ1-4 for the parts outside the CDR3, the full variable domain is ETGVTQSPTHLIKTRGQQVTLRCSSQSGHNTVSWYQQALGQGPQFIFQYYREEENGRGNFPPRFSGLQFPNYSSELNVNALELDDSALYLCASSSGQGIATNEKLFFGSGTQLSVL.

This sequence joins TRBV5-1 and TRBJ1-1; TRBD1 agrees at 10 bases. Germline V gives CDR1 SGHRS, CDR2 YFSETQ. This CDR3 contains 14 residues. Trimming took 4 bases from V and 7 from J; bases not matched to a gene: 7. CDR3 loop: CASSQRQGAGEAFF. The CDR3 DNA sequence: TGCGCCAGCAGCCAAAGACAGGGGGCCGGTGAAGCTTTCTTT.

The chain joins TRBV12-5 to TRBJ2-5, with TRBD1 as a possible D gene (6 bases). The length of the CDR3 is 15 residues. Trimming shortened V by 0 bases and J by 2 bases, and 10 bases separated the two germline ends. Germline CDR1 is LGHNT and CDR2 is FRNRAP. Here the CDR3 reads CASGLVQGGQETQYF. The CDR3 DNA follows: TGTGCTAGTGGTTTGGTACAGGGCGGGCAAGAGACCCAGTACTTC. Full variable domain (rest looked up from reference TRBV12-5 and TRBJ2-5): DARVTQTPRHKVTEMGQEVTMRCQPILGHNTVFWYRQTMMQGLELLAYFRNRAPLDDSGMPKDRFSAEMPDATLATLKIQPSEPRDSAVYFCASGLVQGGQETQYFGPGTRLLVL.

The chain employs TRBV10-3 and TRBJ2-7, with 8 bases matching TRBD1. There are 13 residues in the CDR3. V was pared by 6 bases and J by 1 base, with 2 bases of the junction left unmatched. Germline V CDR1 and CDR2: ENHRY, SYGVKD. The CDR3 region has the DNA TGTGCCATCAGGGACAGGGCTTCCTACGAGCAGTACTTC. Translated: CAIRDRASYEQYF.

About this clone: The same CDR3 arises from other DNA sequences in this sample as well. The chain couples TRBV7-9 to TRBJ1-1; a possible D gene is TRBD1 (6 bases). Germline CDR1 is SEHNR and CDR2 is FQNEAQ (reference sequence). Trimming shortened V by 5 bases and J by 2 bases, and 12 bases separated the two germline ends. The CDR3 has 14 amino acids. CDR3 DNA: TGTGCCAGCAGCCCCCGGGACACTAACACTGAAGCTTTCTTT. It specifies CASSPRDTNTEAFF.

The chain is built from TRBV7-2 and TRBJ1-2, with TRBD1 matching 10 bases. Germline V gene sequence: CDR1 SGHTA, CDR2 FQGNSA. The CDR3 is 14 residues long. Germline trimming cut 5 bases from V and 2 bases from J; bases unmatched to any gene: 2. The CDR3 coding sequence is TGTGCCAGCAGCAGGGACAGGGGAAACTATGGCTACACCTTC. It yields the protein CASSRDRGNYGYTF.

The gene calls are TRBV4-1 and TRBJ1-3; the D gene is possibly TRBD1 (5 bases). CDR1 is MGHRA, CDR2 YSYEKL, per germline. This CDR3 is 15 amino acids long. V gave up 0 bases and J gave up 3 bases, with 9 bases separating them. The CDR3 bases are TGCGCCAGCAGCCAAGAAAGGGGATTTGGAAACACCATATATTTT. It is translated as CASSQERGFGNTIYF.

In its sample, this clone was seen a few times. The chain joins TRBV7-9 to TRBJ2-7; possibly TRBD1 or TRBD2 for D (5 bases each). V shed 4 bases and J shed 1 base, with 14 bases lying between them. Germline V gives CDR1 SEHNR, CDR2 FQNEAQ (reference sequence). The CDR3 loop spans 15 amino acids. The DNA of the CDR3 is TGTGCCAGCAGCTCCGGGGTCGGGGCTTCCTACGAGCAGTACTTC. It is translated as CASSSGVGASYEQYF.

This sequence joins TRBV7-2 and TRBJ2-1; 9 bases agree with TRBD2. The CDR3 has 18 amino acids. In germline, CDR1 is SGHTA, CDR2 FQGNSA. Trimming at V came to 1 base and at J to 2 bases, leaving 9 bases not matched to a gene. The CDR3 DNA reads TGTGCCAGCAGCTTAGGGTTCATGGCGGGAGGGCCCTACAATGAGCAGTTCTTC. Amino acid sequence: CASSLGFMAGGPYNEQFF.